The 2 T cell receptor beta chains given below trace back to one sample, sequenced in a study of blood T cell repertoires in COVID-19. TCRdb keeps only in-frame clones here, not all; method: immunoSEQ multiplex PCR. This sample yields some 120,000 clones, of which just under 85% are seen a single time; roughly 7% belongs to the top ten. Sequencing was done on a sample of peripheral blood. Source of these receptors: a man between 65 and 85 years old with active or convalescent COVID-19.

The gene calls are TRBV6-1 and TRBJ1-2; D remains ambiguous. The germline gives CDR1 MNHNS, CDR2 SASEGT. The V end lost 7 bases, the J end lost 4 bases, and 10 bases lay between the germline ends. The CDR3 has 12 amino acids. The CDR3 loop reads CASTPDFYGYTF. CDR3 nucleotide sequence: TGTGCCAGCACCCCAGATTTCTATGGCTACACCTTC.

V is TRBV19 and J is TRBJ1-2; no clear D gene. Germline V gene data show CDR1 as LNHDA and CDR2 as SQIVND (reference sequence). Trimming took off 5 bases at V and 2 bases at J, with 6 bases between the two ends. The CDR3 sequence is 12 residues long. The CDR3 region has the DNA TGTGCCAGTAGTCCCCTAAACTATGGCTACACCTTC. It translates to CASSPLNYGYTF.